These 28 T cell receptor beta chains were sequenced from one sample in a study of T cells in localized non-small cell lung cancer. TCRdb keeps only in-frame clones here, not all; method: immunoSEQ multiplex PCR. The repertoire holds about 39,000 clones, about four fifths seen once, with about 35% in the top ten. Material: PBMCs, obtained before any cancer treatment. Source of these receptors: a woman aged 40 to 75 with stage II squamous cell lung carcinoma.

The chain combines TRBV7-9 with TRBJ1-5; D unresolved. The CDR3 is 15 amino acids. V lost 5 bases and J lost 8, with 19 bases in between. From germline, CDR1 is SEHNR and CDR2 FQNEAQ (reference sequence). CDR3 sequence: CASSVSDTEVKPQHF. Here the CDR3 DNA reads TGTGCCAGCAGCGTGAGTGACACCGAGGTAAAGCCCCAGCATTTT.

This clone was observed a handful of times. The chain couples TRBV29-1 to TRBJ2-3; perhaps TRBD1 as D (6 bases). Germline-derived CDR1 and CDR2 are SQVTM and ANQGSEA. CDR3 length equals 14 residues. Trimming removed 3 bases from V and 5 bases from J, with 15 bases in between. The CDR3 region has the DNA TGCAGCGTTGATTGGGCAGGGGTGGAAGATACGCAGTATTTT. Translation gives CSVDWAGVEDTQYF.

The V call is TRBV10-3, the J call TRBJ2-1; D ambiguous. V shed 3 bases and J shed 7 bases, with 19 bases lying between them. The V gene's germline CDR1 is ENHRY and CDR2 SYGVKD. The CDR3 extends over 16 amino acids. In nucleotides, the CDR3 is TGTGCCATCAGTGAATCCTCTCACAAGTCAATTAATGAGCAGTTCTTC. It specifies CAISESSHKSINEQFF.

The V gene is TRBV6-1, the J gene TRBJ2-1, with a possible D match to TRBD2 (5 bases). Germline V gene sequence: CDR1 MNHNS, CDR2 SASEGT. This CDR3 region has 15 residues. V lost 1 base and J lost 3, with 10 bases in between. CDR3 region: CASSEEAVRYNEQFF. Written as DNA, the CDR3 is TGTGCCAGCAGTGAAGAAGCGGTTCGCTACAATGAGCAGTTCTTC.

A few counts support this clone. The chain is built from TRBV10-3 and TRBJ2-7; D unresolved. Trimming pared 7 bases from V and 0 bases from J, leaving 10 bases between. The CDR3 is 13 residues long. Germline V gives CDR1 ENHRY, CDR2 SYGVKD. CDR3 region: CAITTEDSYEQYF. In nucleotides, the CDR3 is TGTGCCATCACCACCGAGGACTCCTACGAGCAGTACTTC.

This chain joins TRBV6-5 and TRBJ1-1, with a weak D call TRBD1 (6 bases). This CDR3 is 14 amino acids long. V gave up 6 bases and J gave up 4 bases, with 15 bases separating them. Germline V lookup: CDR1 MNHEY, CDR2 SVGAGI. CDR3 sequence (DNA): TGTGCCAGCAGGATAGGGGGTCGTGGCACTGAAGCTTTCTTT. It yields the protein CASRIGGRGTEAFF.

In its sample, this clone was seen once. CDR3 residues: CASSQVGTGTSGNTIYF. In DNA form, the CDR3 reads TGTGCCAGCAGCCAAGTGGGGACAGGGACCTCTGGAAACACCATATATTTT. The chain recombines TRBV4-2 with TRBJ1-3; 9 bases match TRBD1. J was trimmed by 0 bases and V by 1 base; bases with no gene match: 4. Germline V gene data show CDR1 as LGHNA and CDR2 as YNFKEQ. The CDR3 totals 17 residues.

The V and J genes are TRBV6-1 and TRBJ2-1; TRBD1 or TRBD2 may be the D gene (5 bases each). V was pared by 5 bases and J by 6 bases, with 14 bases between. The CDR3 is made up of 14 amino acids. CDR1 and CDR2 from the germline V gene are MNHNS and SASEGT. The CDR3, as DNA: TGTGCCAGCAGTTCAGGCCGGGACGGCAATGAGCAGTTCTTC. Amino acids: CASSSGRDGNEQFF.

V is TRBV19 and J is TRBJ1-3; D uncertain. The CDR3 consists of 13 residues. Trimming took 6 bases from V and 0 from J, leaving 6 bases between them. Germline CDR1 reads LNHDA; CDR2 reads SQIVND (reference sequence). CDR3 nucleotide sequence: TGTGCCAGTAGAGCGGACTCTGGAAACACCATATATTTT. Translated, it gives CASRADSGNTIYF.

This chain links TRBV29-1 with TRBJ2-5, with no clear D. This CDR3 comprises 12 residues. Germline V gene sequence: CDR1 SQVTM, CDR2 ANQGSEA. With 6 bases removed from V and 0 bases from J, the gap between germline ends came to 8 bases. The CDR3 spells CSVLVYQETQYF. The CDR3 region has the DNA TGCAGCGTGTTAGTGTACCAAGAGACCCAGTACTTC.

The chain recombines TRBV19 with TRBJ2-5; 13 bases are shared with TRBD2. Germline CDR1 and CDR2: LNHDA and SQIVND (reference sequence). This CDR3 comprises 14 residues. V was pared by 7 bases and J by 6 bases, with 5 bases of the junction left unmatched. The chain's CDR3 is CASTGLAGEKTQYF. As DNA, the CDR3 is TGTGCCAGTACTGGACTAGCGGGAGAAAAGACCCAGTACTTC.

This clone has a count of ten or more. The CDR3 region has the DNA TGTGCCAGCAGTGTTTTGATAGCGGGGGTGCAAAACATTCAGTACTTC. It codes for CASSVLIAGVQNIQYF. The V and J genes are TRBV2 and TRBJ2-4; TRBD2 matches 9 bases. The CDR3 spans 16 residues. Germline trimming cut 4 bases from V and 5 bases from J; bases unmatched to any gene: 9. Germline V lookup: CDR1 SNHLY, CDR2 FYNNEI.

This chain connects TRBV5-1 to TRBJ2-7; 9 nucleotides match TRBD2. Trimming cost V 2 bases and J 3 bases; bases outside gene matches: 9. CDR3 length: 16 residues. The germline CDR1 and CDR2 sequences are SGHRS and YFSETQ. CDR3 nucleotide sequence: TGCGCCAGCAGCTTAGGGCGACTAGCGGCGGACTACGAGCAGTACTTC. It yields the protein CASSLGRLAADYEQYF.

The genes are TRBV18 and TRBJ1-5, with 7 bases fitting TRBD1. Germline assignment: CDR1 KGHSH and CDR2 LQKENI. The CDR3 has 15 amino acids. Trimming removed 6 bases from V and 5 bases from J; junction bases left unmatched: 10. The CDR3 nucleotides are TGTGCCAGCTCCCTCGTGGAGGGGGCTTATCAGCCCCAGCATTTT. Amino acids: CASSLVEGAYQPQHF.

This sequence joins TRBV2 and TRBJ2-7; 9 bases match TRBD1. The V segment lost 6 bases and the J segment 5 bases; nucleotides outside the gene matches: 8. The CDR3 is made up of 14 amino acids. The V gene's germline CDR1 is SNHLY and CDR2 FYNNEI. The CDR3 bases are TGTGCCAGCAGGGTAACAGGGGGCCCCCACGAGCAGTACTTC. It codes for CASRVTGGPHEQYF.

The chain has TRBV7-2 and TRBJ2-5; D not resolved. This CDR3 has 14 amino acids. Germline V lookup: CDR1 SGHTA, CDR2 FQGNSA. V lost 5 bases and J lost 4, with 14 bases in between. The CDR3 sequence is CASSPPPSGETQYF. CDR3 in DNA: TGTGCCAGCAGCCCCCCACCGTCTGGAGAGACCCAGTACTTC.

The CDR3 loop is CASSLGSGTYNEQFF. The CDR3 DNA sequence: TGTGCCAGCAGTTTAGGCTCGGGAACCTACAATGAGCAGTTCTTC. The chain combines TRBV28 with TRBJ2-1; tentative D call: TRBD2 (5 bases). Germline V gene lookup returns CDR1 MDHEN and CDR2 SYDVKM. Trimming pared 2 bases from V and 2 bases from J, leaving 10 bases between. CDR3 length: 15 amino acids.

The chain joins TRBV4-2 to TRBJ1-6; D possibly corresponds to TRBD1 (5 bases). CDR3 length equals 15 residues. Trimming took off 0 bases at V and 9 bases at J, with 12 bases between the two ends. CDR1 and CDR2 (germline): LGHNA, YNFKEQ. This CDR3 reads CASSQDTRAGSPLHF. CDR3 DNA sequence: TGTGCCAGCAGCCAAGATACCAGGGCTGGTTCACCCCTCCACTTT.

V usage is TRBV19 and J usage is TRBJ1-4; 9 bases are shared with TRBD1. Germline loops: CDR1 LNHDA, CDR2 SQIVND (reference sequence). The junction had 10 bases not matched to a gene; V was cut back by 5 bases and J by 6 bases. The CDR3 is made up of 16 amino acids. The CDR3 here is CASSSTSRTGDEKLFF. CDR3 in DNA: TGTGCCAGTAGTTCTACCTCCAGGACAGGGGATGAAAAACTGTTTTTT.

The CDR3 is CASSQYGIGGTGELFF. In DNA form, the CDR3 reads TGCGCCAGCAGCCAATACGGGATTGGGGGCACCGGGGAGCTGTTTTTT. V gene TRBV4-3 combines with J gene TRBJ2-2; D is possibly TRBD1 or TRBD2 (5 bases each). The CDR3 is made up of 16 amino acids. Trimming took off 2 bases at V and 4 bases at J, with 14 bases between the two ends. The germline gives CDR1 LGHNA, CDR2 YSLEER.

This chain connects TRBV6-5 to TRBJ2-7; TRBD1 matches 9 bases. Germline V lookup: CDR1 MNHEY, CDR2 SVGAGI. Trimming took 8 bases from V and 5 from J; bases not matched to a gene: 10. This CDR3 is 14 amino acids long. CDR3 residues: CASRPDRGTDEQYF. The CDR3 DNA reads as TGTGCCAGCCGCCCCGACAGGGGGACCGACGAGCAGTACTTC.

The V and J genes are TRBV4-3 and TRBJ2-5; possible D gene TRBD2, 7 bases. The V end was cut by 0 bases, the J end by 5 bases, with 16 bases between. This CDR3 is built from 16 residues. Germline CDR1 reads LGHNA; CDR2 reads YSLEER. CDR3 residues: CASSQDIGGLGETQYF. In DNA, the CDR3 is TGCGCCAGCAGCCAAGATATCGGGGGGCTCGGGGAGACCCAGTACTTC.

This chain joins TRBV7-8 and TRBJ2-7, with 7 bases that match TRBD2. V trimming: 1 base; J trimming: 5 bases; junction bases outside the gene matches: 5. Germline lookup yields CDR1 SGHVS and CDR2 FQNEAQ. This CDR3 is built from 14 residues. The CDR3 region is CASSLGGGRDEQYF. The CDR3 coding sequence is TGTGCCAGCAGCTTAGGGGGAGGGAGGGACGAGCAGTACTTC.

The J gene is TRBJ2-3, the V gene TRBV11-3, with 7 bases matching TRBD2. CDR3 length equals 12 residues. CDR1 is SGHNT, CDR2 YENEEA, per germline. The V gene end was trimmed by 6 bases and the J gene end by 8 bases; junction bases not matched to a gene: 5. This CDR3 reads CASSGLVGTQYF. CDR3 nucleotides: TGTGCCAGCAGTGGACTAGTAGGTACGCAGTATTTT.

As DNA, the CDR3 is TGTGCCAGCAGCTTCCTTGGGGGCGGGTACGAGCAGTACTTC. It specifies CASSFLGGGYEQYF. This sequence joins TRBV7-9 and TRBJ2-7; possible D gene TRBD1, 6 bases. The length of the CDR3 is 14 residues. From germline, CDR1 is SEHNR and CDR2 FQNEAQ (reference sequence). Trimming pared 3 bases from V and 4 bases from J, leaving 13 bases between.

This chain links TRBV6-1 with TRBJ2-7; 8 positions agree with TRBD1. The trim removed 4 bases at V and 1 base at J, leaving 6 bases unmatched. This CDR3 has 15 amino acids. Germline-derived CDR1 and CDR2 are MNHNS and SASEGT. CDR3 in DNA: TGTGCCAGCAGTGGCGCGGGACAGGTTTCCTACGAGCAGTACTTC. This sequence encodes CASSGAGQVSYEQYF.

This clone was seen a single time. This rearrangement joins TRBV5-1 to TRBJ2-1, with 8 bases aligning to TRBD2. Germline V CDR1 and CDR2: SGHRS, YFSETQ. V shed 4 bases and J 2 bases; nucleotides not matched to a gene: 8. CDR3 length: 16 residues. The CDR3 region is CASSKGREATYNEQFF. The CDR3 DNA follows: TGCGCCAGCAGCAAAGGGCGGGAGGCCACCTACAATGAGCAGTTCTTC.

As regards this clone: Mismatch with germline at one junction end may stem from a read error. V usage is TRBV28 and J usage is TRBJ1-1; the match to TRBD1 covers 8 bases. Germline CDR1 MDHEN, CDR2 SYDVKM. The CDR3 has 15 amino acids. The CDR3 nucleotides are TGTGCCAGCAGATCCCAGGGGGCGATGAATACTGAAGCTTTCTTT. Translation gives CASRSQGAMNTEAFF.